This TCR beta chain is drawn from a study of cytomegalovirus exposure and HLA in healthy donors. Germline V gene sequence: CDR1 GTSNPN, CDR2 SVGIG (reference sequence). There are 13 residues in the CDR3. Trimming removed 5 bases from V and 3 bases from J, with 13 bases in between. The primer mix had 60 Vbeta and 13 Jbeta primers. Only in-frame clones appear in the TCRdb table, and some are missing; sequencing was by immunoSEQ multiplex PCR. The sample has fewer than 120,000 clones, 76% seen once; the top ten hold around 15%. The chain joins TRBV30 to TRBJ1-2, with unresolved D. The sample comprised PBMCs. The TCR was taken from a man aged 30 to 45 in good health and CMV-seropositive. The CDR3 spells CAWQEGGYYGYTF. As DNA, the CDR3 is TGTGCCTGGCAGGAGGGTGGGTACTATGGCTACACCTTC.